In its sample, the clone carrying this T cell receptor (beta chain) was seen many times. No antigen is known for it. This specimen comes from a study of regulatory T cells in long-lasting Graves disease. The CDR3 has 17 amino acids. CDR1 and CDR2 (germline): DFQATT, SNEGSKA (reference sequence). V was trimmed by 4 bases and J by 0 bases, leaving 19 bases between them. This sample's time point: newly diagnosed GD, antithyroid drugs for less than 3 months. With RNA extracted from PBMCs as input, the TCR library was made. The study's findings and limits: Public clonotype sharing was higher in persistent than newly diagnosed patients. The study found TRBV28, TRBJ1-2 and TRBJ2-5 favored in persistent disease.

iRepertoire HTBI primers and Arm-PCR of CDR3 regions built TCR beta libraries. Each CDR3 protein gets one entry after TCRdb re-called the multiplex PCR reads with MiXCR. The sample lists 390,000 or so distinct CDR3 sequences, about an eighth occurring once. This sample also appeared in a second study, on T cells in Graves' hyperthyroidism and ophthalmopathy. That work contributes: The patients, who ranged from 18 to 65 in age, presented with newly diagnosed hyperthyroidism lasting under 2 months.

This TCR was sampled from a young woman with Graves disease. Sequenced here: peripheral blood mononuclear cells (PBMCs), sampled at new diagnosis, from a patient treated with antithyroid drugs. The J gene is TRBJ2-1, the V gene TRBV20-1; D is perhaps TRBD2 (6 bases). The CDR3 is CSATGSGGLSSYNEQFF. The CDR3 DNA is TGCAGTGCTACTGGGTCCGGGGGTTTGAGCTCCTACAATGAGCAGTTCTTC.